This T cell receptor beta chain was profiled in a study of response to subunit inactivated influenza vaccine. This clonotype was found a few times. The CDR3 has 17 amino acids. V was shortened by 0 bases and J by 7 bases, with 16 bases between the two germline ends. Germline V CDR1 and CDR2: LGHNA, YNFKEQ. One entry per CDR3 protein results from TCRdb running MiXCR on the RT-PCR reads. The sample includes approximately 500,000 distinct CDR3 sequences, roughly 23% seen only once; the top ten take about 3%. These data are also associated with another study on T cells expressing NK-cell markers. As that report states: UMIs accompanied the 5'RACE template switching by which TCR beta cDNA was made. Topping the CD3+CD56-NKG2C+ fraction as well were these clonotypes, in a handful of donors.

The starting material was CD4+ T cells sorted from PBMCs, obtained about 12 days after vaccination. This clonotype was sampled from a man aged 50-60 years who received an inactivated influenza vaccine. This chain uses TRBV4-2 with TRBJ1-6; D is possibly TRBD1 (6 bases). Here the CDR3 reads CASSQDRARGSNSPLHF. Here the CDR3 DNA reads TGTGCCAGCAGCCAAGATAGGGCCAGGGGCTCGAATTCACCCCTCCACTTT.